The 18 T cell receptor beta chains listed next were all sequenced from one sample in a study of cytomegalovirus exposure and HLA in healthy donors. The PCR was carried out with 60 Vbeta primers and 13 Jbeta primers. The protocol was immunoSEQ multiplex PCR, while the TCRdb copy is restricted to in-frame clones and leaves out a portion. In the table there are about 110,000 clones, around 67% of which are singletons. The sample consisted of PBMCs. These TCRs come from a woman in her forties in good health and CMV-seropositive.

The rearrangement joins TRBV19 to TRBJ1-1; TRBD1 is a possible D gene (6 bases). This CDR3 is built from 14 residues. V was pared by 3 bases and J by 8 bases, with 16 bases between. Germline lookup yields CDR1 LNHDA and CDR2 SQIVND (reference sequence). The CDR3 here is CASSIGGGSGEAFF. CDR3 nucleotide sequence: TGTGCCAGTAGTATTGGGGGGGGCAGCGGAGAAGCTTTCTTT. Filled out from reference TRBV19 and TRBJ1-1, the complete variable domain reads DGGITQSPKYLFRKEGQNVTLSCEQNLNHDAMYWYRQDPGQGLRLIYYSQIVNDFQKGDIAEGYSVSREKKESFPLTVTSAQKNPTAFYLCASSIGGGSGEAFFGQGTRLTVV.

J is TRBJ2-1 and V is TRBV11-1; TRBD1 matches 8 bases. Per the germline V gene, CDR1 is SGHAT and CDR2 is FQDESV (reference sequence). V lost 10 bases to trimming and J lost 7 bases; unmatched junction nucleotides: 12. The CDR3 totals 14 residues. The CDR3 nucleotides read TGTGCCACCACAAGGACAGGGTTGAAGAATGAGCAGTTCTTC. Amino acid sequence: CATTRTGLKNEQFF.

This clone occurred once. The chain is built from TRBV9 and TRBJ1-1; D uncertain. The V and J ends lost 0 bases and 0 bases respectively, with 9 bases between them. The CDR3 spans 15 residues. Germline CDR1 and CDR2: SGDLS and YYNGEE. The CDR3 protein is CASSVDIVMNTEAFF. DNA for the CDR3: TGTGCCAGCAGCGTAGACATTGTAATGAACACTGAAGCTTTCTTT. The full variable domain, its missing parts supplied by reference TRBV9 and TRBJ1-1, is DSGVTQTPKHLITATGQRVTLRCSPRSGDLSVYWYQQSLDQGLQFLIQYYNGEERAKGNILERFSAQQFPDLHSELNLSSLELGDSALYFCASSVDIVMNTEAFFGQGTRLTVV.

The chain couples TRBV11-1 to TRBJ2-5, with 10 bases fitting TRBD1. Germline V gives CDR1 SGHAT, CDR2 FQDESV (reference sequence). Trimming at V came to 4 bases and at J to 0 bases, leaving 8 bases not matched to a gene. The CDR3 extends over 17 amino acids. CDR3 sequence: CASSSKFGQGDQETQYF. The DNA of the CDR3 is TGTGCCAGCAGCTCTAAGTTCGGACAGGGGGACCAAGAGACCCAGTACTTC.

The chain has TRBV2 and TRBJ2-7, with TRBD1 matching over 7 bases. Looked up from germline, CDR1 is SNHLY and CDR2 is FYNNEI. The CDR3 is 14 residues long. Trimming at V came to 4 bases and at J to 2 bases, leaving 5 bases not matched to a gene. Written as DNA, the CDR3 is TGTGCCAGCAGTGTTACAGGGGCCCCCTACGAGCAGTACTTC. Translated, it gives CASSVTGAPYEQYF.

The chain combines TRBV10-3 with TRBJ2-1; 12 bases are a match to TRBD2. Germline V gene lookup returns CDR1 ENHRY and CDR2 SYGVKD. J gave up 3 bases and V 4 bases, and 4 bases lay outside the gene matches. This CDR3 region has 16 residues. This CDR3 is CAISARLAGDYNEQFF. DNA for the CDR3: TGTGCCATCAGTGCAAGACTAGCGGGGGACTACAATGAGCAGTTCTTC.

This sequence joins TRBV2 and TRBJ1-4; perhaps TRBD1 as D (6 bases). CDR3 length: 14 amino acids. V dropped 6 bases and J dropped 3 bases, with 11 bases sitting between them. Germline values: CDR1 SNHLY, CDR2 FYNNEI. The CDR3 nucleotides read TGTGCCAGCAGAAGGGGGAGGGCTAATGAAAAACTGTTTTTT. Translating gives CASRRGRANEKLFF.

The rearrangement uses TRBV7-3 and TRBJ2-3; TRBD2 aligns across 10 bases. Germline V CDR1 and CDR2: SGHTA, FQGTGA. V trimming: 5 bases; J trimming: 4 bases; junction bases outside the gene matches: 9. CDR3 length: 16 amino acids. CDR3 region: CASSPMGLALPDTQYF. Written as DNA, the CDR3 is TGTGCCAGCAGCCCAATGGGACTAGCGCTACCAGATACGCAGTATTTT.

The J gene is TRBJ2-7, the V gene TRBV7-9, with a tentative D call TRBD1 (7 bases). The germline V gene has CDR1 SEHNR and CDR2 FQNEAQ (reference sequence). The CDR3 has 16 residues. Trimming took 1 base from V and 5 from J, leaving 18 bases between them. DNA for the CDR3: TGTGCCAGCAGCTTAGGCGCGGGGTTAGGGGGCGACGAGCAGTACTTC. It yields the protein CASSLGAGLGGDEQYF.

This chain links TRBV13 with TRBJ2-2; possibly TRBD2 for D (6 bases). Trimming took off 3 bases at V and 4 bases at J, with 9 bases between the two ends. The CDR3 consists of 14 residues. Germline CDR1 and CDR2: PRHDT and FYEKMQ (reference sequence). The CDR3 coding sequence is TGTGCCAGCAGCTTCCAGGGACTCACCGGGGAGCTGTTTTTT. Translation gives CASSFQGLTGELFF.

The chain combines TRBV7-9 with TRBJ1-6, with a possible D match to TRBD1 (5 bases). The CDR3 extends over 12 amino acids. Germline lookup yields CDR1 SEHNR and CDR2 FQNEAQ (reference sequence). Trimming stripped 1 base from V and 14 bases from J, with 9 bases between. The CDR3 loop reads CASSLVEGALHF. The CDR3 DNA is TGTGCCAGCAGCTTAGTGGAAGGGGCCCTCCACTTT. The whole variable domain, remainder taken from reference TRBV7-9 and TRBJ1-6, is DTGVSQNPRHKITKRGQNVTFRCDPISEHNRLYWYRQTLGQGPEFLTYFQNEAQLEKSRLLSDRFSAERPKGSFSTLEIQRTEQGDSAMYLCASSLVEGALHFGNGTRLTVT.

The chain uses TRBV4-1 and TRBJ2-3, with TRBD2 matching over 7 bases. Trimming took 6 bases from V and 4 from J; bases not matched to a gene: 7. The CDR3 sequence is 14 residues long. Looked up from germline, CDR1 is MGHRA and CDR2 is YSYEKL. CDR3 amino acids: CASRPSGVADTQYF. CDR3 in DNA: TGCGCCAGCAGACCAAGCGGGGTGGCAGATACGCAGTATTTT.

V gene TRBV5-6 combines with J gene TRBJ1-3; TRBD1 matches at 9 bases. CDR1 is SGHDT and CDR2 is YYEEEE in the germline V gene. The CDR3 has 16 amino acids. Trimming took 3 bases from V and 3 from J; bases not matched to a gene: 7. In nucleotides, the CDR3 is TGTGCCAGCAGCTACGGAGACAGGGGGGTTGGAAACACCATATATTTT. Translating gives CASSYGDRGVGNTIYF. The full variable domain, rest sourced from reference TRBV5-6 and TRBJ1-3, is DAGVTQSPTHLIKTRGQQVTLRCSPKSGHDTVSWYQQALGQGPQFIFQYYEEEERQRGNFPDRFSGHQFPNYSSELNVNALLLGDSALYLCASSYGDRGVGNTIYFGEGSWLTVV.

The chain recombines TRBV4-2 with TRBJ2-3; 9 nucleotides agree with TRBD1. Germline CDR1 reads LGHNA; CDR2 reads YNFKEQ. CDR3 length equals 16 residues. J gave up 2 bases and V 4 bases, and 7 bases lay outside the gene matches. CDR3 in amino acids: CASSRSTGGNTDTQYF. Written as DNA, the CDR3 is TGTGCCAGCAGCCGCAGTACAGGGGGCAACACAGATACGCAGTATTTT.

The V call is TRBV5-8, the J call TRBJ2-3; the match to TRBD2 covers 10 bases. The CDR3 is 17 residues long. Germline V CDR1 and CDR2: SGHTS, YDEGEE. V was pared by 4 bases and J by 2 bases, with 10 bases of the junction left unmatched. The CDR3, as DNA: TGTGCCAGCAGCACCGGTGCTAGCGGGGGAGTCACAGATACGCAGTATTTT. Translating it yields CASSTGASGGVTDTQYF.

In the case of this clone: Compared with germline, one end of the junction differs, possibly owing to a read error. The genes are TRBV6-5 and TRBJ2-7; 8 positions agree with TRBD1. The germline V gene has CDR1 MNHEY and CDR2 SVGAGI. This CDR3 spans 14 amino acids. DNA for the CDR3: TGTGCCAGCAGTCGGACAGGGAATAGGTACGGGCAGTACTTC. This sequence encodes CASSRTGNRYGQYF.

This rearrangement joins TRBV6-5 to TRBJ2-2; D ambiguous. V lost 5 bases and J 3 bases, leaving 10 bases between the germline ends. This CDR3 contains 14 residues. Germline values: CDR1 MNHEY, CDR2 SVGAGI. This CDR3 is CASSVSVYTGELFF. CDR3 coding DNA: TGTGCCAGCAGTGTCTCAGTGTACACCGGGGAGCTGTTTTTT.

The chain employs TRBV5-6 and TRBJ1-6; TRBD1 agrees at 8 bases. The CDR3 consists of 16 residues. Germline V gene sequence: CDR1 SGHDT, CDR2 YYEEEE. After removal of 2 bases from V and 7 bases from J, the junction contained 8 bases not matched to a gene. The CDR3 protein is CASSLRTGWPNSPLHF. The CDR3, as DNA: TGTGCCAGCAGCTTAAGGACAGGGTGGCCGAATTCACCCCTCCACTTT.